These T cell receptor beta chains were read from a single sample in a study of T cell changes during pregnancy in multiple sclerosis. Generated by immunoSEQ multiplex PCR, the TCRdb table keeps only in-frame clones and is missing some. The data show roughly 53,000 clones, almost 95% seen once. Sample: CD4+ T cells from peripheral blood mononuclear cells, taken in the third trimester of pregnancy. The receptors stem from a female donor with multiple sclerosis, enrolled in a pregnancy study. CDR3s include the opening cysteine and the closing phenylalanine or tryptophan. The D gene is left open where the match is weak. For some rows the clone size is stated as once, few or many, or as a class when expanded; others skip it.

v_call	d_call	clone_size	j_call	cdr3_nt	cdr3_aa
TRBV19	NA	NA	TRBJ1-1	TGTGCCAGTAGTACGACAGTGAACACTGAAGCTTTCTTT	CASSTTVNTEAFF
TRBV29-1	TRBD2	NA	TRBJ2-3	TGCAGCTTACGGGAGGGGACAGATACGCAGTATTTT	CSLREGTDTQYF
TRBV27	TRBD2	NA	TRBJ2-7	TGTGCCAGCAGTTTATCGGAGACTAGCGGGAGATACGAGCAGTACTTC	CASSLSETSGRYEQYF
TRBV9	NA	NA	TRBJ1-2	TGTGCCAGCAGCGTAGCGGCAGGGGATGGCTACACCTTC	CASSVAAGDGYTF
TRBV5-1	TRBD1	NA	TRBJ2-7	TGCGCCAGCAGCTTGTCGGGACAGGGGGTATTATACGAGCAGTACTTC	CASSLSGQGVLYEQYF
TRBV9	NA	once	TRBJ1-3	TGTGCCAGCAGCCTGGGCGCAAGTCGAGATGGAAACACCATATATTTT	CASSLGASRDGNTIYF
TRBV18	TRBD1	NA	TRBJ1-3	TGTGCCAGCTCACCACTGGGACAGGGGGCCACTTCTGGAAACACCATATATTTT	CASSPLGQGATSGNTIYF
TRBV5-5	TRBD2	NA	TRBJ2-7	TGTGCCAGCAGCCTGGCTAGCGGGAGAGGGGAGCAGTACTTC	CASSLASGRGEQYF
TRBV7-9	TRBD2	NA	TRBJ2-7	TGTGCCAGCAGCGCGCTAGCGGGAGTCCGTGGCGAGCAGTACTTC	CASSALAGVRGEQYF
TRBV19	NA	once	TRBJ1-2	TGTGCCAGTAGTATACAGGGTATCGATGGCTACACCTTC	CASSIQGIDGYTF
TRBV7-2	TRBD2	NA	TRBJ2-3	TGTGCCAGCAGCTTAGTCGGGACTAGCGTCACAGATACGCAGTATTTT	CASSLVGTSVTDTQYF
TRBV11-2	TRBD1	NA	TRBJ1-3	TGTGCCAGCAGCCTAGACAGGGCTGGAAACACCATATATTTT	CASSLDRAGNTIYF
TRBV6-6	NA	NA	TRBJ2-3	TGTGCCAGCACCCTCCGGGAGCCACAGAGCACGCAGTATTTT	CASTLREPQSTQYF
TRBV5-6	NA	NA	TRBJ1-4	TGTGCCAGCAGCTCCACGCAGGCGGGGACTGAAAAACTGTTTTTT	CASSSTQAGTEKLFF
TRBV7-2	TRBD1	once	TRBJ2-1	TGTGCCAGCAGCCGATCAGGGGGCCGCTACAATGAGCAGTTCTTC	CASSRSGGRYNEQFF
TRBV7-2	TRBD2	NA	TRBJ2-7	TGTGCCAGCAGTCTAGCGGGGTCACGAGAGCAGTACTTC	CASSLAGSREQYF
TRBV29-1	NA	NA	TRBJ1-4	TGCAGCGTTGGTACCGGGGGGCTAATCGAAAAACTGTTTTTT	CSVGTGGLIEKLFF
TRBV28	TRBD1	NA	TRBJ1-4	TGTGCCAGCAGTTGGATGAGGGGGCGGACTAATGAAAAACTGTTTTTT	CASSWMRGRTNEKLFF
TRBV6-6	NA	NA	TRBJ2-1	TGTGCCAGCAGTTATCGGGAGTCTTACAATGAGCAGTTCTTC	CASSYRESYNEQFF
TRBV6-5	TRBD1	NA	TRBJ2-7	TGTGCCAGCAGTTACGGGGGACAGGGGGAGCAGTACTTC	CASSYGGQGEQYF
TRBV6-5	TRBD1	NA	TRBJ1-2	TGTGCCAGCAGTCCTGGACAGGGGATGAATGTCTACACCTTC	CASSPGQGMNVYTF
TRBV9	NA	NA	TRBJ2-1	TGTGCCAGCGCACTCAGGGATGGAAACAATGAGCAGTTCTTC	CASALRDGNNEQFF
TRBV5-1	NA	NA	TRBJ1-2	TGCGCCAGCAGCTTGGTAGGGGGGGAGAGCTATGGCTACACCTTC	CASSLVGGESYGYTF
TRBV15	NA	NA	TRBJ1-4	TGTGCCACCAGCAGAGTTGGGGGGTTAAGTGAAAAACTGTTTTTT	CATSRVGGLSEKLFF
TRBV6-6	TRBD1	NA	TRBJ2-7	TGTGCCAGCAGTTTTCCGGGACAGGGACGTTCCTACGAGCAGTACTTC	CASSFPGQGRSYEQYF
TRBV5-1	TRBD1	NA	TRBJ1-2	TGCGCCAGCAGCTTGGAATGGGACAGGGGAGTCGGCTACACCTTC	CASSLEWDRGVGYTF
TRBV28	NA	NA	TRBJ1-2	TGTGCCTCTACCACGGGGGAATCCTATGGCTACACCTTC	CASTTGESYGYTF
TRBV5-6	NA	NA	TRBJ1-4	TGTGCCAGCAGCTTTCGGACATACCCAACTAATGAAAAACTGTTTTTT	CASSFRTYPTNEKLFF
TRBV2	TRBD2	NA	TRBJ2-1	TGTGCCAGCAGCCTGTTCTTAGCGGGAAGCTCCTACAATGAGCAGTTCTTC	CASSLFLAGSSYNEQFF
TRBV7-9	TRBD2	NA	TRBJ2-5	TGTGCCAGCAGCTTCGGAGCGGCGGGAGCGGGTGGTCCTCCCCAGTACTTC	CASSFGAAGAGGPPQYF
TRBV7-8	TRBD2	NA	TRBJ2-1	TGTGCCAGCAGCCCTAGCGGGAGGGGATACAATGAGCAGTTCTTC	CASSPSGRGYNEQFF
TRBV9	NA	NA	TRBJ2-2	TGTGCCAGCAGCGTTAGCGAGTACACCGGGGAGCTGTTTTTT	CASSVSEYTGELFF
TRBV7-9	TRBD1	NA	TRBJ2-7	TGTGCCAGCAGCTTAGCAGGGGACAGTCGGTACGAGCAGTACTTC	CASSLAGDSRYEQYF
TRBV5-1	NA	NA	TRBJ1-2	TGCGCCAGCAGCTTCGGAACCATTCCGCCTCGGGTTGGCTACACCTTC	CASSFGTIPPRVGYTF
TRBV28	NA	NA	TRBJ1-5	TGTGCCAGCAGTCCCCTAGGAGGGATCAGCAATCAGCCCCAGCATTTT	CASSPLGGISNQPQHF
TRBV7-2	NA	NA	TRBJ1-2	TGTGCCAGCAGCGCAGCCGGGACAACCTATGGCTACACCTTC	CASSAAGTTYGYTF
TRBV4-3	NA	once	TRBJ2-3	TGCGCCAGCAGCCAAGATCTTCGGGGAGCCTACACAGATACGCAGTATTTT	CASSQDLRGAYTDTQYF
TRBV19	NA	NA	TRBJ1-5	TGTGCCAGTAGTATCAGGAGACAGGCGGACAGCTTCAATCAGCCCCAGCATTTT	CASSIRRQADSFNQPQHF
TRBV4-2	TRBD1	NA	TRBJ2-5	TGTGCCAGCAGCCAAGGTCGCCCAGGGGGCTTACGGGAGACCCAGTACTTC	CASSQGRPGGLRETQYF
TRBV7-9	NA	once	TRBJ1-4	TGTGCCAGCAGCTTTAGCCAAGCTAATGAAAAACTGTTTTTT	CASSFSQANEKLFF
TRBV30	NA	few	TRBJ1-1	TGTGCCTGGATTTTTGGAAGCGGGAGCACTGAAGCTTTCTTT	CAWIFGSGSTEAFF
TRBV7-7	TRBD2	medium-sized	TRBJ2-1	TGTGCTAGCAGCTCCTCTAGCGGCCTCCACAATGAGCAGTTCTTC	CASSSSSGLHNEQFF
TRBV2	TRBD1	NA	TRBJ2-6	TGTGCCAGCAGTACTCGACAGGGGGCAACGTCTGGGGCCAACGTCCTGACTTTC	CASSTRQGATSGANVLTF
TRBV19	TRBD1	NA	TRBJ1-2	TGTGCCAGTAGCCCGGACAGGGCAGTAAGCGGCTACACCTTC	CASSPDRAVSGYTF
TRBV2	NA	NA	TRBJ2-5	TGTGCCAGCCACCGGGACTTAAAAAAAGAGACCCAGTACTTC	CASHRDLKKETQYF